The 25 T cell receptor beta chains below all came from one sample that was sequenced in a study of CD8 T cells in ankylosing spondylitis. A single record per CDR3 protein comes from TCRdb applying MiXCR to the 5' RACE reads. The sample has more than 60,000 distinct CDR3 sequences, approximately 5.3% seen once. Material: blood, either unsorted or a sorted T cell fraction (not recorded which). The receptors derive from a male donor with ankylosing spondylitis or in good health (not recorded which).

This clonotype was detected ten times or more. The rearrangement joins TRBV20-1 to TRBJ2-1; TRBD1 agrees at 7 bases. Germline V gene data show CDR1 as DFQATT and CDR2 as SNEGSKA (reference sequence). The CDR3 contains 13 residues. V lost 7 bases to trimming and J lost 7 bases; unmatched junction nucleotides: 10. CDR3 in DNA: TGCAGTGTTCCAGGGACAGCTCGGAATGAGCAGTTCTTC. It codes for CSVPGTARNEQFF.

In this sample, this clonotype turned up many times. The rearrangement links TRBV12-3 or TRBV12-4 to TRBJ1-2, with D perhaps TRBD1 (5 bases). Trimming removed 6 bases at V and 6 bases at J, with 17 bases between. The CDR3 sequence is 14 residues long. The CDR3 DNA is TGTGCCAGCAGCCGCGGGGGGGAACGGAATGGCTACACCTTC. This translates into CASSRGGERNGYTF.

This clonotype was seen repeatedly, ten times or more. The genes are TRBV5-1 and TRBJ2-1, with 16 bases identical to TRBD2. V lost 7 bases and J lost 4; bases outside the gene matches: 8. Germline assignment: CDR1 SGHRS and CDR2 YFSETQ. CDR3 size: 17 residues. In nucleotides, the CDR3 is TGCGCCAGCGGACCGGGACTAGCGGGGGGGTCTTACAATGAGCAGTTCTTC. This sequence encodes CASGPGLAGGSYNEQFF.

The sample holds many counts of this clonotype. The V and J genes are TRBV13 and TRBJ1-1, with a tentative D call TRBD1 (5 bases). Germline V gives CDR1 PRHDT, CDR2 FYEKMQ (reference sequence). Between the trimmed V and J ends, which lost 6 bases and 5 bases, there was a span of 16 bases. The CDR3 covers 14 residues. CDR3 bases: TGTGCCAGCAGAAACGCCCCGGGGGGGACTGAAGCTTTCTTT. Translated, it gives CASRNAPGGTEAFF.

At least ten counts were recorded for this clonotype. This chain links TRBV6-2 or TRBV6-3 with TRBJ2-4; TRBD1 matches at 10 bases. This CDR3 region has 17 residues. In germline, CDR1 is MNHEY, CDR2 SVGEGT. Germline trimming cut 7 bases from V and 1 base from J; bases unmatched to any gene: 10. The CDR3 coding sequence is TGTGCCAGCACCATGACAGGGGGCGCCTTCGCCAAAAACATTCAGTACTTC. Translated: CASTMTGGAFAKNIQYF.

This clonotype was picked up many times. The gene calls are TRBV6-2 or TRBV6-3 and TRBJ2-3; either TRBD1 or TRBD2 may fit D (6 bases each). The CDR3 runs to 11 residues. CDR1 and CDR2 (germline): MNHEY, SVGEGT. Deletions cut 6 bases from V and 6 bases from J, with 7 bases between. CDR3 protein: CASRGGDTQYF. For the CDR3, the DNA is TGTGCCAGCAGAGGGGGGGATACGCAGTATTTT.

Concerning this clonotype: This sequence may be a read error, since a much larger clone differs from it by one base. CDR3 loop: CASSLGGAYERYF. The CDR3 nucleotides are TGTGCCAGCAGCTTAGGCGGCGCCTACGAGCGGTACTTC. The chain has TRBV11-2 and TRBJ2-7; D is unclear. Germline V CDR1 and CDR2: SGHAT, FQNNGV. This CDR3 spans 13 amino acids.

This clonotype was picked up a small number of times. Possible read error: a much larger clone is one base away. The CDR3 DNA is TGTGCCATCAGCATTGCGCTCGACTGGACGGACGATTCCTATGGCTACACCTTC. Translating gives CAISIALDWTDDSYGYTF. The rearrangement links TRBV10-3 to TRBJ1-2; no definite D call. The CDR3 covers 18 residues. Germline V gene lookup returns CDR1 ENHRY and CDR2 SYGVKD. Trimming stripped 6 bases from V and 4 bases from J, with 27 bases between.

This clonotype was counted ten times or more. The chain employs TRBV5-1 and TRBJ1-1; D possibly corresponds to TRBD1 (5 bases). CDR1 is SGHRS, CDR2 YFSETQ, per germline. This CDR3 has 13 amino acids. Trimming removed 6 bases at V and 5 bases at J, with 14 bases between. The CDR3 here is CASKRGAGTEAFF. The CDR3, as DNA: TGCGCCAGCAAGAGGGGCGCCGGAACTGAAGCTTTCTTT.

The gene calls are TRBV6-2 or TRBV6-3 and TRBJ2-2; 8 positions match TRBD1. V was clipped by 7 bases and J by 5 bases; unmatched bases: 12. CDR1 and CDR2 (germline): MNHEY, SVGEGT. The CDR3 runs 16 residues. CDR3 loop: CASTSTRTGLTGELFF. The DNA for the CDR3 is TGTGCCAGCACTTCGACGCGGACAGGGCTGACCGGGGAGCTGTTTTTT.

This clonotype was seen at least ten times. V gene TRBV11-2 combines with J gene TRBJ1-6; weak D call: TRBD1 (5 bases). This CDR3 has 13 residues. The ends were cut back, 3 bases at V and 12 bases at J, with 12 bases in the middle. The V gene's germline CDR1 is SGHAT and CDR2 FQNNGV. As DNA, the CDR3 is TGTGCCAGCAGCTTGAGCAGGGTTAGACCCCTCCACTTT. It codes for CASSLSRVRPLHF.

At least ten counts were recorded for this clonotype. CDR3 residues: CASRRAGLAKNIQYF. CDR3 DNA: TGTGCCAGCAGGCGCGCGGGACTAGCCAAAAACATTCAGTACTTC. The chain is built from TRBV12-3 or TRBV12-4 and TRBJ2-4; maybe TRBD2 (6 bases). Trimming took off 6 bases at V and 0 bases at J, with 12 bases between the two ends. The CDR3 spans 15 residues.

This clonotype has a count of ten or more. The rearrangement links TRBV9 to TRBJ2-5, with D tentatively TRBD1 or TRBD2 (5 bases each). Germline V lookup: CDR1 SGDLS, CDR2 YYNGEE. The V gene lost 4 bases and the J gene lost 7 bases, with 17 bases spanning the gap. This CDR3 is 14 amino acids long. CDR3 sequence (DNA): TGTGCCAGCAGCCCTCAGATGGGGGAAGCGACCCAGTACTTC. Amino acid sequence: CASSPQMGEATQYF.

This clonotype has a count of ten or more. One end of the junction fails to match germline, which may point to a read error. The chain is built from TRBV6-4 and TRBJ2-1; 8 nucleotides agree with TRBD2. This CDR3 has 13 amino acids. Germline V gene lookup returns CDR1 MRHNA and CDR2 SNTAGT. The CDR3 here is CASNDGGANEQFF. The DNA for the CDR3 is TGTGCCAGCAATGACGGGGGGGCGAATGAGCAGTTCTTC.

V is TRBV5-1 and J is TRBJ2-1; TRBD1 aligns across 7 bases. The CDR3 has 16 amino acids. Trimming took 0 bases from V and 1 from J; bases not matched to a gene: 4. Germline V gene lookup returns CDR1 SGHRS and CDR2 YFSETQ. This CDR3 is CASSLGRGQSYNEQFF. Written as DNA, the CDR3 is TGCGCCAGCAGCTTGGGTAGGGGACAGTCCTACAATGAGCAGTTCTTC.

This clonotype has ten or more counts. The J gene is TRBJ2-5, the V gene TRBV9, with no clear D. Trimming shortened V by 0 bases and J by 4 bases, and 7 bases separated the two germline ends. This CDR3 region has 13 residues. CDR1 and CDR2 from the germline V gene are SGDLS and YYNGEE. CDR3 protein: CASSVGPSETQYF. The CDR3 DNA is TGTGCCAGCAGCGTAGGACCTTCAGAGACCCAGTACTTC.

This clonotype was recorded many times. This chain connects TRBV12-3 or TRBV12-4 to TRBJ1-2; D not resolved. The CDR3 sequence is 12 residues long. V lost 5 bases to trimming and J lost 2 bases, with 6 bases between them. CDR3 in amino acids: CASSAHNYGYTF. CDR3 nucleotides: TGTGCCAGCAGTGCGCACAACTATGGCTACACCTTC.

This clonotype was observed many times. This chain links TRBV20-1 with TRBJ2-5, with no clear D. Germline CDR1 and CDR2: DFQATT and SNEGSKA (reference sequence). V dropped 6 bases and J dropped 5 bases, with 13 bases sitting between them. The CDR3 sequence is 12 residues long. The CDR3 DNA reads TGCAGTGCACGGACGGACGGGGAGACCCAGTACTTC. Its translation: CSARTDGETQYF.

V is TRBV20-1 and J is TRBJ2-3; D possibly matches TRBD1 or TRBD2 (6 bases each). Germline values: CDR1 DFQATT, CDR2 SNEGSKA (reference sequence). Between the trimmed V and J ends, which lost 6 bases and 4 bases, there was a span of 17 bases. CDR3 length: 14 residues. Here the CDR3 reads CSAGLEGGSDTQYF. In DNA, the CDR3 is TGCAGTGCCGGGTTGGAGGGGGGATCAGATACGCAGTATTTT.

Notes on this clonotype: Germline is not matched at one junction end, which may reflect a read error. This chain connects TRBV6-7 to TRBJ1-5; no firm D call. TRBV6-7 carries the ORF label, with uncertain function. This CDR3 comprises 19 residues. CDR3: CTSCLLNRARAGNNQPQHF. DNA for the CDR3: TGTACCAGCTGCTTACTAAACCGGGCCCGAGCTGGTAACAATCAGCCCCAGCATTTT.

The table lists this clonotype with many counts. The chain uses TRBV5-4 and TRBJ2-7; 8 bases align to TRBD2. The CDR3 has 15 residues. V trimming: 5 bases; J trimming: 9 bases; junction bases outside the gene matches: 16. In germline, CDR1 is SGHNT, CDR2 YYREEE (reference sequence). Here the CDR3 DNA reads TGTGCCAGCAGTCCCGGGAGGGTGGATCTGCGAGTGCAGTACTTC. It encodes CASSPGRVDLRVQYF.

This clonotype showed up many times. The gene calls are TRBV20-1 and TRBJ1-1; TRBD1 aligns across 11 bases. This CDR3 contains 13 residues. V gave up 6 bases and J gave up 4 bases; unmatched junction bases: 4. Per germline, CDR1 DFQATT and CDR2 SNEGSKA (reference sequence). The CDR3 loop reads CSAPGQGGTEAFF. In nucleotides, the CDR3 is TGCAGTGCGCCGGGACAGGGGGGCACTGAAGCTTTCTTT.

This clonotype was seen many times. This chain links TRBV10-3 with TRBJ2-3; TRBD1 agrees at 7 bases. This CDR3 contains 14 residues. Germline CDR1 ENHRY, CDR2 SYGVKD. J was trimmed by 3 bases and V by 3 bases; bases with no gene match: 3. CDR3: CAISDFRGTDTQYF. DNA for the CDR3: TGTGCCATCAGTGATTTCAGGGGGACAGATACGCAGTATTTT.

This clonotype has only a few counts. The chain combines TRBV20-1 with TRBJ2-7, with TRBD2 identical over 8 bases. The germline V gene encodes CDR1 DFQATT and CDR2 SNEGSKA (reference sequence). The CDR3 totals 16 residues. V lost 6 bases and J lost 0; bases outside the gene matches: 13. The CDR3 spells CSAPGGGGYSSYEQYF. CDR3 sequence (DNA): TGCAGTGCCCCGGGTGGCGGGGGGTACAGCTCCTACGAGCAGTACTTC.

This clonotype was found many times. The chain carries TRBV18 and TRBJ2-7; the match to TRBD1 covers 7 bases. The CDR3 sequence is 15 residues long. Per the germline V gene, CDR1 is KGHSH and CDR2 is LQKENI. The J segment lost 3 bases and the V segment lost 3 bases, leaving 8 bases of the junction unmatched. CDR3 sequence: CASSPKDRLGYEQYF. CDR3 sequence (DNA): TGTGCCAGCTCACCCAAGGACAGGCTCGGCTACGAGCAGTACTTC.